One T cell receptor (beta chain) is described in this entry. This sample is part of a study of blood T cell repertoires in COVID-19. There are 16 residues in the CDR3. Germline CDR1 and CDR2: SGHDN and FVKESK. V lost 1 base to trimming and J lost 7 bases, with 14 bases between them. TCRdb's copy holds only in-frame clones and misses some; the assay was immunoSEQ multiplex PCR. The repertoire consists of under 300,000 clones, with about 86% occurring once and the leading ten covering roughly 3.2%. The TCR originated in a man aged 45-65 years who had recovered from COVID-19. This chain links TRBV14 with TRBJ1-6; D not resolved. Input material: PBMCs or T cells enriched from blood (not recorded which). CDR3 protein: CASSQAGFWENSPLHF. For the CDR3, the DNA is TGTGCCAGCAGCCAAGCGGGGTTCTGGGAGAATTCACCCCTCCACTTT.